What follows are 15 T cell receptor beta chains derived from one specimen sequenced in a study of Graves' ophthalmopathy and Graves' hyperthyroidism. RNA transcripts provided the template for amplifying TCR beta CDR3 regions. HTBI-primed first-round RT-PCR preceded second-round multiplex PCR. Each CDR3 protein is one row after TCRdb ran MiXCR on the multiplex PCR reads. Among about 590,000 distinct CDR3 sequences listed, 35% to 45% were seen once. Sequenced sample: peripheral blood or thyroid tissue (not recorded which). These receptors originate from an adult man with Graves' hyperthyroidism.

About this clonotype: This could be a read error, since a much larger clone is one nucleotide away. The DNA for the CDR3 is TGTGCCAGCAGCCGCGGGGAGCTCGGTGAAAAACTGTTTTTT. Translating it yields CASSRGELGEKLFF. J is TRBJ1-4 and V is TRBV12-3 or TRBV12-4; no definite D call. V lost 6 bases and J 7 bases, leaving 15 bases between the germline ends. This CDR3 has 14 residues.

The chain joins TRBV6-5 to TRBJ2-7; 8 nucleotides agree with TRBD2. The J segment lost 3 bases and the V segment lost 8 bases, leaving 9 bases of the junction unmatched. Germline V gives CDR1 MNHEY, CDR2 SVGAGI. The CDR3 consists of 14 residues. The CDR3 loop is CASGSGKGGYEQYF. The CDR3 DNA reads as TGTGCCAGCGGTAGCGGGAAGGGGGGCTACGAGCAGTACTTC.

This clonotype was detected ten times or more. The V gene is TRBV19, the J gene TRBJ1-4; 7 positions match TRBD1. Germline CDR1 and CDR2: LNHDA and SQIVND (reference sequence). The CDR3 length is 15 residues. J lost 3 bases, V lost 5 bases, and 6 bases had no gene match. In nucleotides, the CDR3 is TGTGCCAGTAGTGCCGGACAGGTTTCTAATGAAAAACTGTTTTTT. Protein: CASSAGQVSNEKLFF.

This clonotype was seen more than once but under ten times. The rearrangement joins TRBV10-3 to TRBJ2-2, with no clear D. This CDR3 has 14 amino acids. Trimming shortened V by 10 bases and J by 0 bases, and 12 bases separated the two germline ends. The germline CDR1 and CDR2 sequences are ENHRY and SYGVKD. The CDR3 nucleotides are TGTGCCAGCACCGATGTAGCGAACACCGGGGAGCTGTTTTTT. Its protein is CASTDVANTGELFF.

V usage is TRBV27 and J usage is TRBJ1-1; 9 bases fit TRBD1. The V and J ends lost 0 bases and 5 bases, in that order; junction bases with no gene match: 4. CDR1 MNHEY and CDR2 SMNVEV come from the germline V gene (reference sequence). The CDR3 spans 15 residues. CDR3 in DNA: TGTGCCAGCAGTTTATCCCAACAGGGGGCAACTGAAGCTTTCTTT. This translates into CASSLSQQGATEAFF.

This clonotype appeared a few times. The chain carries TRBV15 and TRBJ1-6; 7 nucleotides match TRBD1. CDR1 and CDR2 (germline): LNHNV, YYDKDF (reference sequence). Trimming at V came to 6 bases and at J to 7 bases, leaving 12 bases not matched to a gene. The length of the CDR3 is 16 residues. In DNA, the CDR3 is TGTGCCACCAGGAACTTCCCCAGGGGGGGGAATTCACCCCTCCACTTT. It encodes CATRNFPRGGNSPLHF.

V is TRBV29-1 and J is TRBJ2-7, with 8 bases aligning to TRBD1. In germline, CDR1 is SQVTM, CDR2 ANQGSEA. With V trimmed by 6 bases and J by 5 bases, 12 bases remained unmatched. This CDR3 has 14 residues. The CDR3 DNA follows: TGCAGCGTAGTGGGACAGGTAAACCGAAACGAGCAGTACTTC. Its protein is CSVVGQVNRNEQYF.

Regarding this clonotype: A much larger clone sits a single nucleotide away, making a read error possible. The CDR3 does not end in the conserved phenylalanine or tryptophan, so this is likely a read error. V usage is TRBV7-9 and J usage is TRBJ1-1; a weak D match, TRBD1 (6 bases). From germline, CDR1 is SEHNR and CDR2 FQNEAQ (reference sequence). The V and J ends lost 0 bases and 4 bases respectively, with 18 bases between them. The CDR3 spans 17 residues. The chain's CDR3 is CASSLASGAQGLTEAFL. The CDR3, as DNA: TGTGCCAGCAGCTTAGCGAGTGGTGCACAGGGTCTCACTGAAGCTTTCCTT.

The chain combines TRBV24-1 with TRBJ2-7; maybe TRBD2 (5 bases). The tail of the sequence fits TRBJ2-1 better, so the J call may be wrong. Germline assignment: CDR1 KGHDR and CDR2 SFDVKD. The CDR3 totals 14 residues. CDR3 DNA: TGTGCCACCAGTGATTTAGCTAGCACGGATGAGCAGTTCTTC. Its translation is CATSDLASTDEQFF.

Points on this clonotype: With a much larger clone just one base away, this may be a read error. The rearrangement uses TRBV7-9 and TRBJ1-1; TRBD1 might be the D (5 bases). The CDR3 length is 16 residues. CDR1 and CDR2 from the germline V gene are SEHNR and FQNEAQ (reference sequence). Trimming took off 5 bases at V and 4 bases at J, with 20 bases between the two ends. CDR3: CASSPLKGQGSTEAFF. The CDR3 nucleotides read TGTGCCAGCAGCCCGCTGAAGGGGCAGGGTAGCACTGAAGCTTTCTTT.

This clonotype came up many times. This chain connects TRBV19 to TRBJ1-2; no firm D call. Trimming removed 5 bases at V and 4 bases at J, with 14 bases between. The CDR3 spans 14 residues. Germline CDR1 reads LNHDA; CDR2 reads SQIVND (reference sequence). CDR3 bases: TGTGCCAGTAGTGGCCGGAGGGAAAGCTATGGCTACACCTTC. Protein sequence: CASSGRRESYGYTF. Full variable domain (outside the CDR3, taken from reference TRBV19 and TRBJ1-2): DGGITQSPKYLFRKEGQNVTLSCEQNLNHDAMYWYRQDPGQGLRLIYYSQIVNDFQKGDIAEGYSVSREKKESFPLTVTSAQKNPTAFYLCASSGRRESYGYTFGSGTRLTVV.

The CDR3 here is CSVRAQGPAGHTEAFF. The DNA for the CDR3 is TGCAGCGTTCGCGCACAGGGGCCCGCGGGGCACACTGAAGCTTTCTTT. The V call is TRBV29-1, the J call TRBJ1-1, with 7 bases aligning to TRBD1. This CDR3 has 16 residues. V shed 5 bases, J shed 3 bases, and the junction held 15 bases outside the gene matches. CDR1 SQVTM and CDR2 ANQGSEA come from the germline V gene.

With regard to this clonotype: Just one base apart from a much larger clone, this may be a read error. This CDR3 fails to terminate in the conserved phenylalanine or tryptophan, so it likely reflects a read error. The V call is TRBV12-3 or TRBV12-4, the J call TRBJ1-4, with 7 bases fitting TRBD1. V lost 8 bases to trimming and J lost 5 bases; unmatched junction nucleotides: 8. The CDR3 is made up of 14 amino acids. The CDR3 sequence: CASWPGQINEKLFS. The DNA for the CDR3 is TGTGCCAGCTGGCCGGGACAGATAAATGAAAAACTGTTTTCT.

In its sample, this clonotype was seen many times. The gene calls are TRBV2 and TRBJ1-3; D gene uncertain. Per the germline V gene, CDR1 is SNHLY and CDR2 is FYNNEI. V was shortened by 10 bases and J by 0 bases, with 7 bases between the two germline ends. The CDR3 has 12 residues. CDR3 region: CATSPSGNTIYF. The CDR3 DNA reads as TGTGCCACCTCGCCCTCTGGAAACACCATATATTTT.

This clonotype was observed a handful of times. This sequence joins TRBV5-1 and TRBJ2-7; the D gene is possibly TRBD2 (6 bases). The CDR3 length is 16 residues. Germline assignment: CDR1 SGHRS and CDR2 YFSETQ. V gave up 4 bases and J gave up 0 bases, with 17 bases separating them. The CDR3 DNA sequence: TGCGCCAGCAGCCAATCCATAGCGGTGGGCTCCTACGAGCAGTACTTC. Translation gives CASSQSIAVGSYEQYF.